Following are 27 T cell receptor beta chains from one sample sequenced in a study of post-analysis software for immune sequencing data. The study, taken as a whole, reports: Five TRBV segments, including TRBV5-6, TRBV5-1 and TRBV20-1, were more frequent in patients than controls.

No antigen has been assigned to these receptors. Unique-molecular-identifier-tagged TCR beta cDNA libraries were used. One entry per CDR3 protein results from TCRdb running MiXCR on the PCR reads. Among fewer than 900,000 distinct CDR3 sequences listed, around 42% were seen once. The sample consisted of blood. These TCRs come from a girl under 18 with multiple sclerosis.

The chain recombines TRBV30 with TRBJ2-3; the D call may be TRBD1 or TRBD2 (5 bases each). The CDR3 totals 16 residues. Germline values: CDR1 GTSNPN, CDR2 SVGIG (reference sequence). V gave up 0 bases and J gave up 1 base, with 14 bases separating them. The CDR3 sequence: CAWSVLGDGGTDTQYF. The CDR3 DNA follows: TGTGCCTGGAGTGTACTGGGGGACGGCGGCACAGATACGCAGTATTTT.

This chain uses TRBV7-9 with TRBJ1-4, with a possible D match to TRBD1 (6 bases). Germline CDR1 SEHNR, CDR2 FQNEAQ (reference sequence). The CDR3 loop spans 14 amino acids. Trimming shortened V by 5 bases and J by 8 bases, and 15 bases separated the two germline ends. The CDR3 reads CASSVNRDEEKLFF. CDR3 nucleotides: TGTGCCAGCAGCGTAAACAGGGACGAAGAAAAACTGTTTTTT.

The chain is built from TRBV28 and TRBJ1-2, with D perhaps TRBD1 (6 bases). Germline-derived CDR1 and CDR2 are MDHEN and SYDVKM. V lost 5 bases and J 8 bases, leaving 15 bases between the germline ends. The CDR3 spans 13 residues. As DNA, the CDR3 is TGTGCCAGCAGTATTCGACAGGTTCGAGGCTACACCTTC. The encoded protein is CASSIRQVRGYTF.

The table lists this clonotype with a few counts. This chain joins TRBV11-2 and TRBJ2-2, with a possible D match to TRBD2 (5 bases). Germline V gene data show CDR1 as SGHAT and CDR2 as FQNNGV. This CDR3 is 16 amino acids long. Between the trimmed V and J ends, which lost 5 bases and 3 bases, there was a span of 16 bases. The CDR3 here is CASSPSGKRDTGELFF. The CDR3 DNA is TGTGCCAGCAGCCCCAGCGGAAAGCGAGACACCGGGGAGCTGTTTTTT.

As to this clonotype: A much larger clone is a single base away; this may be a read error. This chain connects TRBV29-1 to TRBJ2-1; 9 bases align to TRBD2. Germline V gene sequence: CDR1 SQVTM, CDR2 ANQGSEA. The length of the CDR3 is 14 residues. J was trimmed by 7 bases and V by 3 bases; bases with no gene match: 7. CDR3 coding DNA: TGCAGCGTTGATGGCCAGCGGGAGGTAAATGAGCAGTTCTTC. This gives the protein CSVDGQREVNEQFF.

J is TRBJ2-7 and V is TRBV12-3 or TRBV12-4; 7 nucleotides agree with TRBD1. CDR3 size: 14 residues. With V trimmed by 6 bases and J by 3 bases, 8 bases remained unmatched. As DNA, the CDR3 is TGTGCCAGCAGACCGGGGACAGCCTTCTACGAGCAGTACTTC. Translated: CASRPGTAFYEQYF.

The V and J genes are TRBV9 and TRBJ1-2; no clear D. V was trimmed by 6 bases and J by 4 bases, leaving 13 bases between them. From germline, CDR1 is SGDLS and CDR2 YYNGEE. The CDR3 length is 13 residues. The CDR3 bases are TGTGCCAGCACTCCAAGGGCGGGCTATGGCTACACCTTC. Protein product: CASTPRAGYGYTF.

This clonotype was found a few times. The chain recombines TRBV9 with TRBJ2-1, with D possibly being TRBD2 (5 bases). Trimming took 1 base from V and 9 from J, leaving 17 bases between them. CDR1 is SGDLS and CDR2 is YYNGEE in the germline V gene. CDR3 length: 15 residues. In DNA form, the CDR3 reads TGTGCCAGCAGCGTAAGTCCCCGGCGGGTGGTTGAGCAGTTCTTC. This sequence encodes CASSVSPRRVVEQFF. The whole variable domain, filled in from reference TRBV9 and TRBJ2-1, reads DSGVTQTPKHLITATGQRVTLRCSPRSGDLSVYWYQQSLDQGLQFLIQYYNGEERAKGNILERFSAQQFPDLHSELNLSSLELGDSALYFCASSVSPRRVVEQFFGPGTRLTVL.

Notes on this clonotype: This sequence may be a read error, since a much larger clone differs from it by one base. The chain couples TRBV27 to TRBJ2-7, with a possible D match to TRBD2 (5 bases). Germline V gene lookup returns CDR1 MNHEY and CDR2 SMNVEV (reference sequence). This CDR3 is 13 amino acids long. With 3 bases removed from V and 5 bases from J, the gap between germline ends came to 11 bases. The CDR3 spells CASSFWSGNEQYF. The CDR3 coding sequence is TGTGCCAGCAGTTTTTGGTCGGGGAACGAGCAGTACTTC.

This clonotype has just one count. V is TRBV4-2 and J is TRBJ1-1; no reliable D call. The CDR3 has 15 residues. V was clipped by 1 base and J by 1 base, with 10 bases between them. Germline values: CDR1 LGHNA, CDR2 YNFKEQ. CDR3 sequence (DNA): TGTGCCAGCAGCCAAGTATTGGGCACGAACACTGAAGCTTTCTTT. This translates into CASSQVLGTNTEAFF.

The chain uses TRBV6-1 and TRBJ2-3, with TRBD1 matching over 9 bases. The germline gives CDR1 MNHNS, CDR2 SASEGT. Trimming at V came to 6 bases and at J to 8 bases, leaving 15 bases not matched to a gene. The CDR3 is 16 amino acids. Here the CDR3 DNA reads TGTGCCAGCAGGACGCTTGGGACAGGGAAGATAGGTACGCAGTATTTT. It is translated as CASRTLGTGKIGTQYF.

The table lists this clonotype with a few counts. The V gene is TRBV10-3, the J gene TRBJ2-3; 10 positions match TRBD2. The CDR3 is 16 amino acids. CDR1 and CDR2 (germline): ENHRY, SYGVKD. The V gene end was trimmed by 3 bases and the J gene end by 1 base; junction bases not matched to a gene: 4. CDR3 protein: CAISDSSGSRTDTQYF. The CDR3 nucleotides read TGTGCCATCAGTGACTCTAGCGGGAGTCGCACAGATACGCAGTATTTT.

The chain links TRBV29-1 to TRBJ2-5, with 9 positions matching TRBD1. V lost 5 bases and J lost 5; bases outside the gene matches: 21. The CDR3 runs to 18 residues. From germline, CDR1 is SQVTM and CDR2 ANQGSEA. CDR3 in amino acids: CSVRMGQGVEQVWETQYF. In DNA, the CDR3 is TGCAGCGTTAGAATGGGACAGGGAGTCGAGCAAGTGTGGGAGACCCAGTACTTC.

The V and J genes are TRBV20-1 and TRBJ2-4, with D hard to call. The V and J ends lost 4 bases and 0 bases respectively, with 7 bases between them. The CDR3 extends over 13 amino acids. Germline V gives CDR1 DFQATT, CDR2 SNEGSKA (reference sequence). This CDR3 is CSATRLAKNIQYF. CDR3 bases: TGCAGTGCTACCAGACTAGCCAAAAACATTCAGTACTTC.

This clonotype was detected only a few times. The genes are TRBV20-1 and TRBJ2-1, with a weak D call TRBD2 (5 bases). The CDR3 is made up of 16 amino acids. Germline-derived CDR1 and CDR2 are DFQATT and SNEGSKA (reference sequence). V lost 1 base, J lost 6 bases, and 19 bases lay in between. The CDR3 sequence is CSARGFIAIAGNEQFF. In DNA form, the CDR3 reads TGCAGTGCTAGAGGTTTTATAGCGATCGCCGGCAATGAGCAGTTCTTC.

V is TRBV11-2 and J is TRBJ1-1; 9 positions match TRBD1. The CDR3 length is 15 residues. The ends lost 5 bases at V and 4 bases at J; junction bases unmatched: 8. Per germline, CDR1 SGHAT and CDR2 FQNNGV. This chain's CDR3 is CASSPGQGLGTEAFF. CDR3 DNA: TGTGCCAGCAGCCCGGGACAGGGATTGGGCACTGAAGCTTTCTTT.

V and J are TRBV9 and TRBJ2-1; 7 bases match TRBD2. The CDR3 loop spans 13 amino acids. Trimming at V came to 3 bases and at J to 10 bases, leaving 7 bases not matched to a gene. The germline V gene has CDR1 SGDLS and CDR2 YYNGEE. CDR3 protein: CASSGPLAHEQFF. CDR3 nucleotide sequence: TGTGCCAGCAGCGGGCCACTAGCGCACGAGCAGTTCTTC.

The rearrangement links TRBV20-1 to TRBJ2-1; TRBD2 matches at 9 bases. The CDR3 totals 15 residues. The germline gives CDR1 DFQATT, CDR2 SNEGSKA (reference sequence). After removal of 5 bases from V and 5 bases from J, the junction contained 10 bases not matched to a gene. CDR3 nucleotide sequence: TGCAGTGCTCCTAACAGCGGGAGGCCGAACAATGAGCAGTTCTTC. This sequence encodes CSAPNSGRPNNEQFF.

This chain connects TRBV9 to TRBJ2-3, with 10 positions matching TRBD1. The CDR3 consists of 16 residues. J was trimmed by 2 bases and V by 2 bases; bases with no gene match: 5. CDR1 and CDR2 (germline): SGDLS, YYNGEE. CDR3 DNA: TGTGCCAGCAGCGTGGGGACAGGGGAGGCCACAGATACGCAGTATTTT. Encoded protein: CASSVGTGEATDTQYF.

This clonotype was observed once. The gene calls are TRBV18 and TRBJ2-5; 10 bases fit TRBD1. The V segment lost 3 bases and the J segment 6 bases; nucleotides outside the gene matches: 10. From germline, CDR1 is KGHSH and CDR2 LQKENI. The CDR3 spans 16 residues. CDR3 loop: CASSPGTGEGGKTQYF. The CDR3 DNA reads TGTGCCAGCTCACCGGGGACAGGGGAAGGAGGAAAGACCCAGTACTTC.

The V call is TRBV18, the J call TRBJ1-1; 8 positions agree with TRBD1. The CDR3 runs to 15 residues. Trimming took 2 bases from V and 5 from J; bases not matched to a gene: 7. In germline, CDR1 is KGHSH, CDR2 LQKENI. CDR3 amino acids: CASSPGAGGATEAFF. CDR3 nucleotides: TGTGCCAGCTCACCAGGGGCAGGGGGCGCGACTGAAGCTTTCTTT.

This clonotype showed up many times. This chain links TRBV29-1 with TRBJ2-1; D might be TRBD2 (5 bases). Germline loops: CDR1 SQVTM, CDR2 ANQGSEA. This CDR3 is 14 amino acids long. V was pared by 2 bases and J by 5 bases, with 13 bases between. The DNA of the CDR3 is TGCAGCGTTGAATGGCGGGTATCCCACAATGAGCAGTTCTTC. It encodes CSVEWRVSHNEQFF.

The chain joins TRBV4-1 to TRBJ2-1; 7 bases align to TRBD2. This CDR3 has 13 residues. Germline V gives CDR1 MGHRA, CDR2 YSYEKL. The trim removed 8 bases at V and 3 bases at J, leaving 4 bases unmatched. Written as DNA, the CDR3 is TGCGCCAGCGGGCTAGCGGTCTACAATGAGCAGTTCTTC. Translating it yields CASGLAVYNEQFF.

The sample holds a few counts of this clonotype. J is TRBJ2-1 and V is TRBV29-1; 10 nucleotides align to TRBD1. Trimming removed 2 bases from V and 7 bases from J; junction bases left unmatched: 5. The germline V gene has CDR1 SQVTM and CDR2 ANQGSEA. The CDR3 is 14 residues long. The CDR3 nucleotides are TGCAGCGTTGAAAAGGGGACAGGGGTAAATGAGCAGTTCTTC. It translates to CSVEKGTGVNEQFF.

J is TRBJ2-3 and V is TRBV4-1; 10 bases align to TRBD1. The V gene's germline CDR1 is MGHRA and CDR2 YSYEKL. This CDR3 is built from 16 residues. V shed 1 base and J 6 bases; nucleotides not matched to a gene: 7. The DNA of the CDR3 is TGCGCCAGCAGCCAAGGCCCGACAGGGGGCTCGGATACGCAGTATTTT. Translation gives CASSQGPTGGSDTQYF.

The chain employs TRBV4-1 and TRBJ2-3; 10 positions agree with TRBD1. This CDR3 has 15 amino acids. Per the germline V gene, CDR1 is MGHRA and CDR2 is YSYEKL. V was pared by 1 base and J by 4 bases, with 2 bases of the junction left unmatched. The CDR3 reads CASSQVDRGADTQYF. The CDR3 DNA reads TGCGCCAGCAGCCAAGTGGACAGGGGGGCAGATACGCAGTATTTT.

This chain connects TRBV4-1 to TRBJ2-5; possibly TRBD1 for D (5 bases). The CDR3 extends over 13 amino acids. Germline values: CDR1 MGHRA, CDR2 YSYEKL. Trimming left V 5 bases short and J 3 bases short, with 10 bases between. CDR3 coding DNA: TGCGCCAGCAGCTGGACACTCGAAGAGACCCAGTACTTC. Its translation: CASSWTLEETQYF.